This TCR beta chain comes out of a study of shared clonotypes between healthy human individuals. Some clones are missing from TCRdb's copy, which holds only in-frame ones; the method was immunoSEQ multiplex PCR. Here the sample spans about 1 million clones, 75% being singletons. The germline V gene has CDR1 SGDLS and CDR2 YYNGEE. This CDR3 region has 15 residues. The J segment lost 7 bases and the V segment lost 1 base, leaving 6 bases of the junction unmatched. The gene calls are TRBV9 and TRBJ1-5; 9 nucleotides match TRBD1. This receptor was obtained from a man younger than 30 in good health. The sample comprised memory CD4+ T cells sorted from blood. The subset is: CD45RA-negative fraction. CDR3 region: CASSVTGGAWQPQHF. The CDR3 DNA is TGTGCCAGCAGCGTAACAGGGGGCGCTTGGCAGCCCCAGCATTTT. The whole variable domain, remainder taken from reference TRBV9 and TRBJ1-5, is DSGVTQTPKHLITATGQRVTLRCSPRSGDLSVYWYQQSLDQGLQFLIQYYNGEERAKGNILERFSAQQFPDLHSELNLSSLELGDSALYFCASSVTGGAWQPQHFGDGTRLSIL.